What follows is one T cell receptor beta chain and its context. This sample was included in a study of shared clonotypes between healthy human individuals. Clones were read by immunoSEQ multiplex PCR, and TCRdb kept only the in-frame ones, dropping some. This repertoire shows more than 1 million clones, around 82% found once; its top ten account for approximately 0.56%. Sequenced material: memory CD4+ T cells from PBMCs. Regarding subset: CD45RA-negative fraction. The sequence was collected from a man aged 18 to 29 in good health. Some clones in this sample may be carry-over from other donors' samples.

The DNA for the CDR3 is TGTGCCAGCCGAGGGGGGCTAGTCGGGGCCCAGTACTTC. Its protein product is CASRGGLVGAQYF. V and J are TRBV6-5 and TRBJ2-5; either TRBD1 or TRBD2 may fit D (6 bases each). The CDR3 has 13 residues. CDR1 is MNHEY and CDR2 is SVGAGI in the germline V gene. Trimming removed 8 bases at V and 9 bases at J, with 19 bases between.